Listed below are T cell receptor beta chains from one sample, sequenced in a study of T cells after yellow fever vaccination. In TCRdb, the 5' RACE reads were re-called with MiXCR into one record per CDR3 protein. The sample shows approximately 69,000 distinct CDR3 sequences, around 6.2% of them seen only once. The sample was CD4+ T cells sorted from PBMCs, taken approximately 15 days after the first yellow fever vaccination. These receptors came from a man in his late teens or twenties who received the YFV17D yellow fever vaccine. CDR3s include the opening cysteine and the closing phenylalanine or tryptophan. Each record gives: D gene, V gene, J gene, clone size, CDR3 protein, CDR3 DNA. D genes are given only for firm matches. Sizes are listed as how often the clone was seen (once, few, many) or a class if it is expanded.

>.|TRBV10-3|TRBJ2-2|many
CAISGQPTTTGELFF
TGTGCCATCTCCGGACAACCCACGACCACCGGGGAGCTGTTTTTT
>.|TRBV5-1|TRBJ1-6|many
CASSLGSYNSPLHF
TGCGCCAGCAGCTTGGGCTCCTATAATTCACCCCTCCACTTT
>TRBD2|TRBV20-1|TRBJ2-1|many
CSSNSAGTSGRDEQFF
TGCAGTTCAAATTCTGCCGGGACTAGCGGGAGGGATGAGCAGTTCTTC
>TRBD1|TRBV4-3|TRBJ1-2|many
CASSQDPQGEGYGYTF
TGCGCCAGCAGCCAAGATCCCCAGGGGGAAGGGTATGGCTACACCTTC
>.|TRBV18|TRBJ2-5|many
CASSPRSQGAETQYF
TGTGCCAGCTCACCACGATCACAGGGTGCGGAGACCCAGTACTTC
>.|TRBV5-1|TRBJ2-1|many
CASGQIGNNEQFF
TGCGCCAGCGGTCAAATAGGGAACAATGAGCAGTTCTTC
>.|TRBV5-5|TRBJ1-4|many
CASSTGTSWGKLFF
TGTGCCAGCTCTACCGGGACCTCATGGGGAAAACTGTTTTTT
>.|TRBV5-4|TRBJ2-2|few
CASSLGLTPGELFF
TGTGCCAGCAGCTTGGGACTCACCCCCGGGGAGCTGTTTTTT
>.|TRBV20-1|TRBJ1-2|many
CSARRELSGYTF
TGCAGTGCTAGACGCGAGCTTTCTGGCTACACCTTC
>.|TRBV5-1|TRBJ1-1|many
CASSPSTGTEAFF
TGCGCCAGCAGCCCCTCTACGGGCACTGAAGCTTTCTTT
>.|TRBV7-9|TRBJ2-2|many
CASSGRTYGTGELFF
TGTGCCAGCAGCGGGCGGACGTACGGCACCGGGGAGCTGTTTTTT
>TRBD2|TRBV4-3|TRBJ2-1|many
CASSQVAGGPNEQFF
TGCGCCAGCAGCCAAGTAGCGGGGGGGCCCAATGAGCAGTTCTTC
>.|TRBV5-1|TRBJ2-2|many
CASSLVPAGELFF
TGCGCCAGCAGCTTGGTTCCCGCCGGGGAGCTGTTTTTT
>TRBD1|TRBV5-1|TRBJ1-1|many
CASSLSTGGTEAFF
TGCGCCAGCAGCTTGTCGACAGGGGGCACTGAAGCTTTCTTT
>.|TRBV12-3/TRBV12-4|TRBJ1-1|many
CASRGTEAFF
TGTGCCAGCAGGGGCACTGAAGCTTTCTTT
>.|TRBV5-1|TRBJ2-2|many
CASSLSYGGTGELFF
TGCGCCAGCAGCTTGTCCTACGGGGGCACCGGGGAGCTGTTTTTT
>.|TRBV10-3|TRBJ1-1|few
CAIRGTEMNTEAFF
TGTGCCATCAGGGGGACCGAGATGAACACTGAAGCTTTCTTT
>TRBD2|TRBV20-1|TRBJ2-3|many
CSEVGGKTTDTQYF
TGCAGTGAGGTGGGGGGGAAGACCACAGATACGCAGTATTTT
>TRBD1|TRBV11-2|TRBJ1-4|many
CASSLAGQGGEKLFF
TGTGCCAGCAGCTTAGCCGGACAGGGGGGGGAAAAACTGTTTTTT
>TRBD2|TRBV7-2|TRBJ2-5|many
CASSFTAGGKETQYF
TGTGCCAGCAGCTTCACGGCGGGGGGTAAAGAGACCCAGTACTTC
>TRBD1|TRBV20-1|TRBJ2-5|many
CSAWGQDAETQYF
TGCAGTGCCTGGGGACAGGACGCAGAGACCCAGTACTTC
>.|TRBV7-6|TRBJ2-2|many
CASSPRGAGELFF
TGTGCCAGCAGCCCCCGTGGGGCCGGGGAGCTGTTTTTT
>.|TRBV4-3|TRBJ1-2|many
CASSQDLGAWGGYTF
TGCGCCAGCAGCCAAGATCTTGGGGCCTGGGGTGGCTACACCTTC
>.|TRBV7-2|TRBJ1-3|many
CASSLVAREYGNTIYF
TGTGCCAGCAGCTTAGTGGCCAGGGAATATGGAAACACCATATATTTT
>TRBD1|TRBV2|TRBJ2-2|many
CASNIRTGSTGELFF
TGTGCCAGCAATATAAGGACAGGTTCTACCGGGGAGCTGTTTTTT
>.|TRBV12-3/TRBV12-4|TRBJ1-6|many
CASSSQGLNNSPLHF
TGTGCCAGCAGTTCGCAGGGCCTGAATAATTCACCCCTCCACTTT
>.|TRBV20-1|TRBJ1-2|many
CSASNSNYGYTF
TGCAGTGCTAGTAACAGTAACTATGGCTACACCTTC
>TRBD1|TRBV6-6|TRBJ1-1|many
CASRARTGGSAFF
TGTGCCAGCAGAGCCAGGACAGGAGGGTCAGCTTTCTTT
>.|TRBV5-4|TRBJ2-1|many
CASSFYYEQFF
TGTGCCAGCAGCTTCTACTATGAGCAGTTCTTC
>.|TRBV20-1|TRBJ2-7|many
CSAGRAGYEQYF
TGCAGTGCTGGCCGGGCTGGCTACGAGCAGTACTTC
>.|TRBV7-9|TRBJ1-1|many
CASSSLRSGPNPPEINTEAFF
TGTGCCAGCAGCTCCCTACGGTCCGGTCCAAACCCCCCCGAAATTAACACTGAAGCTTTCTTT
>.|TRBV12-3/TRBV12-4|TRBJ1-2|many
CASSFAGSYGYTF
TGTGCCAGCAGTTTTGCAGGGTCCTATGGCTACACCTTC
>TRBD2|TRBV5-4|TRBJ2-2|many
CASRSGGGATGELFF
TGTGCCAGCAGATCGGGGGGGGGCGCGACCGGGGAGCTGTTTTTT
>.|TRBV20-1|TRBJ1-5|many
CSARLGYSNQPQHF
TGCAGTGCTAGACTCGGTTATAGCAATCAGCCCCAGCATTTT
>.|TRBV20-1|TRBJ1-5|many
CSARVGGGPLTNQPQHF
TGCAGTGCTAGAGTAGGTGGGGGACCGCTAACCAATCAGCCCCAGCATTTT
>.|TRBV6-5|TRBJ1-3|many
CASSYSLQAGNTIYF
TGTGCCAGCAGTTACTCGTTACAGGCCGGAAACACCATATATTTT
>.|TRBV7-8|TRBJ2-7|many
CASSSSLLSYEQYF
TGTGCCAGCAGCTCCAGCCTCCTTTCCTACGAGCAGTACTTC
>TRBD2|TRBV9|TRBJ2-1|many
CASSVVATSGAYNEQFF
TGTGCCAGCAGCGTAGTGGCGACTAGCGGGGCCTACAATGAGCAGTTCTTC
>.|TRBV7-9|TRBJ1-2|many
CASSVPDRYYGYTF
TGTGCCAGCAGCGTGCCGGACAGATACTATGGCTACACCTTC
>.|TRBV12-3/TRBV12-4|TRBJ1-5|many
CASSFFSGGQPQHF
TGTGCCAGCAGTTTCTTTTCGGGGGGACAGCCCCAGCATTTT
>.|TRBV15|TRBJ2-3|many
CATSRIRGSTDTQYF
TGTGCCACCAGCAGGATACGGGGTAGCACAGATACGCAGTATTTT